This T cell receptor beta chain was recorded in a study of brain T cells in children with intractable seizures. Sequencing used immunoSEQ multiplex PCR; TCRdb keeps in-frame clones, though not all of them. There are approximately 110,000 clones in the sample; around 94% occur only once, and more than 3% lies in the top ten. Notes on the study in general: Clones missing pre-surgery may reflect undersampling of that blood sample.

The CDR3 extends over 16 amino acids. Trimming at V came to 0 bases and at J to 5 bases, leaving 7 bases not matched to a gene. Per germline, CDR1 SGHRS and CDR2 YFSETQ. Details on this clone: Its antigen is unidentified.

The sequenced cases were selected for having the highest brain T cell transcript signatures. This chain connects TRBV5-1 to TRBJ2-5; 10 positions agree with TRBD2. This clonotype was obtained from a boy under two years old with hemimegalencephaly and intractable seizures. The sequencing used peripheral blood, collected at surgery. The CDR3 here is CASSLASAGGFETQYF. As DNA, the CDR3 is TGCGCCAGCAGCTTGGCTTCAGCGGGAGGGTTTGAGACCCAGTACTTC.